These 11 T cell receptor beta chains share one sample of origin, sequenced in a study of blood T cell repertoires in COVID-19. Sequencing was performed with immunoSEQ multiplex PCR; in TCRdb, only in-frame clones are kept and a portion is missing. The sample carries 110,000 or so clones, more than 80% recorded once. Sequencing was done on a sample of peripheral blood. The source of these receptors is a woman aged 55-69 years with COVID-19, enrolled during active disease.

Worth noting for this clone: Other DNA sequences within the sample encode an identical CDR3. The chain links TRBV6-6 to TRBJ1-2; possibly TRBD1 for D (6 bases). This CDR3 region has 13 residues. Germline CDR1 and CDR2: MNHNY and SVGAGI (reference sequence). The V end lost 6 bases, the J end lost 1 base, and 9 bases lay between the germline ends. The CDR3 coding sequence is TGTGCCAGCAGCCGGGACATTAACTATGGCTACACCTTC. It yields the protein CASSRDINYGYTF.

The V gene is TRBV6-4, the J gene TRBJ2-1; weak D call: TRBD1 (6 bases). Trimming pared 8 bases from V and 3 bases from J, leaving 14 bases between. Germline V gene lookup returns CDR1 MRHNA and CDR2 SNTAGT. The CDR3 runs 14 residues. The CDR3, as DNA: TGTGCCAGCGTAGCCCCAGGGGTCTACAATGAGCAGTTCTTC. This gives the protein CASVAPGVYNEQFF.

The J gene is TRBJ2-6, the V gene TRBV2; maybe TRBD1 (6 bases). V was clipped by 4 bases and J by 0 bases, with 7 bases between them. CDR1 is SNHLY and CDR2 is FYNNEI in the germline V gene. The CDR3 is 15 amino acids. Here the CDR3 reads CASSGRGSGANVLTF. In DNA form, the CDR3 reads TGTGCCAGCAGTGGCAGGGGCTCTGGGGCCAACGTCCTGACTTTC.

This rearrangement joins TRBV4-2 to TRBJ2-2; D is ambiguous. With 3 bases removed from V and 4 bases from J, the gap between germline ends came to 9 bases. CDR1 and CDR2 (germline): LGHNA, YNFKEQ. The CDR3 has 14 residues. CDR3 loop: CASSHRLGTGELFF. Here the CDR3 DNA reads TGTGCCAGCAGCCACCGACTCGGCACCGGGGAGCTGTTTTTT.

The chain uses TRBV5-4 and TRBJ2-7; TRBD1 aligns across 7 bases. CDR1 is SGHNT and CDR2 is YYREEE in the germline V gene (reference sequence). J was trimmed by 1 base and V by 2 bases; bases with no gene match: 9. This CDR3 is 16 amino acids long. This CDR3 is CASSLGAGGQSYEQYF. In DNA, the CDR3 is TGTGCCAGCAGCTTAGGGGCAGGGGGACAATCCTACGAGCAGTACTTC.

The rearrangement links TRBV11-2 to TRBJ1-4, with a possible D match to TRBD1 (5 bases). Per the germline V gene, CDR1 is SGHAT and CDR2 is FQNNGV. The CDR3 runs to 14 residues. Trimming took 2 bases from V and 8 from J, leaving 12 bases between them. The CDR3 sequence: CASSLRPGGEKLFF. The CDR3 DNA follows: TGTGCCAGCAGCTTAAGGCCGGGGGGAGAAAAACTGTTTTTT.

The chain uses TRBV15 and TRBJ1-4; D unclear. Germline CDR1 reads LNHNV; CDR2 reads YYDKDF (reference sequence). Trimming stripped 5 bases from V and 4 bases from J, with 11 bases between. CDR3 length: 14 amino acids. The CDR3 region is CATSAQSFNEKLFF. The CDR3, as DNA: TGTGCCACCAGCGCACAGTCCTTTAATGAAAAACTGTTTTTT.

The rearrangement links TRBV3-1 (or the pseudogene TRBV3-2) to TRBJ1-1; 9 nucleotides match TRBD1. The CDR3 has 13 residues. The ends lost 4 bases at V and 10 bases at J; junction bases unmatched: 7. CDR1 is LGHDT, CDR2 YNNKEL, per germline (reference sequence). CDR3 bases: TGTGCCAGCAGCCTTTCGACGACAGGGGGAGCTTTCTTT. It is translated as CASSLSTTGGAFF.

This rearrangement joins TRBV4-1 to TRBJ2-3; the D gene is possibly TRBD2 (6 bases). In germline, CDR1 is MGHRA, CDR2 YSYEKL. Trimming took 3 bases from V and 1 from J, leaving 14 bases between them. The length of the CDR3 is 16 residues. CDR3 protein: CASSQELAFGTDTQYF. DNA for the CDR3: TGCGCCAGCAGCCAGGAACTAGCCTTCGGCACAGATACGCAGTATTTT.

The DNA for the CDR3 is TGTGCCAGCAGTTTATCGGTCATCGGGACTAACTACACCTTC. It codes for CASSLSVIGTNYTF. The rearrangement joins TRBV27 to TRBJ1-2, with D possibly TRBD1 on 5 matching bases. Trimming took 0 bases from V and 10 from J, leaving 15 bases between them. The germline gives CDR1 MNHEY, CDR2 SMNVEV (reference sequence). This CDR3 has 14 residues.

The rearrangement links TRBV7-3 to TRBJ2-1, with 8 bases aligning to TRBD2. The germline gives CDR1 SGHTA, CDR2 FQGTGA. V was clipped by 1 base and J by 7 bases; unmatched bases: 9. The CDR3 runs 16 residues. The CDR3 is CASSLRRRGLGNEQFF. The CDR3 DNA reads as TGTGCCAGCAGCTTAAGAAGGAGGGGACTAGGAAATGAGCAGTTCTTC.